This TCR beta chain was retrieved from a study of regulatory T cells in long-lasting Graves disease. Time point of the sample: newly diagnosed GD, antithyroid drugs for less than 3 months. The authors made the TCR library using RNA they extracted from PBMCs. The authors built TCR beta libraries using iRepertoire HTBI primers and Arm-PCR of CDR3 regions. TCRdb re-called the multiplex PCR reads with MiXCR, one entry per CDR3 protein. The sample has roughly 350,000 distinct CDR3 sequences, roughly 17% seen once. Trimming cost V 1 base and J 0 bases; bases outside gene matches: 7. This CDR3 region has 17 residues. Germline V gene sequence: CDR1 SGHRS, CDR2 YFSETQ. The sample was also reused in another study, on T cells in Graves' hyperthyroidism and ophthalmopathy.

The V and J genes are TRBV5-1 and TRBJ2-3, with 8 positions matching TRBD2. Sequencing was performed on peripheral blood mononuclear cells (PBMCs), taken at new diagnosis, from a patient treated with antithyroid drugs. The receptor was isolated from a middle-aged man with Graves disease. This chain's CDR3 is CASSLNSGGGSTDTQYF. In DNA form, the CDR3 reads TGCGCCAGCAGCTTGAATTCTGGCGGGGGGAGCACAGATACGCAGTATTTT.